The next 5 T cell receptor beta chains were all read from a single sample in a study of technical replicates of blood from a handful of donors. Here immunoSEQ multiplex PCR was the method, and the copy in TCRdb shows in-frame clones only, minus some. The table lists about 56,000 clones, roughly 93% of them singletons, with 3.5% to 4.5% in the top ten. The sequenced material came from PBMCs. These receptors were collected from a human donor in good health. Some clones in this sample may be carry-over from other donors' samples.

J is TRBJ2-7 and V is TRBV6-6; the match to TRBD2 covers 11 bases. The CDR3 sequence is 16 residues long. The V and J ends lost 6 bases and 3 bases, in that order; junction bases with no gene match: 10. In germline, CDR1 is MNHNY, CDR2 SVGAGI (reference sequence). The CDR3 sequence is CASRPGTSGRFYEQYF. Written as DNA, the CDR3 is TGTGCCAGCAGACCTGGAACTAGCGGGAGATTCTACGAGCAGTACTTC.

This chain joins TRBV12-5 and TRBJ2-1; a possible D gene is TRBD1 (6 bases). This CDR3 region has 14 residues. Trimming stripped 5 bases from V and 5 bases from J, with 13 bases between. Germline-derived CDR1 and CDR2 are LGHNT and FRNRAP. CDR3 loop: CASGPEDRNNEQFF. Written as DNA, the CDR3 is TGTGCTAGTGGTCCCGAGGACAGAAACAATGAGCAGTTCTTC.

This clone was observed once. The genes are TRBV4-1 and TRBJ1-1; 9 bases fit TRBD1. The CDR3 is 18 amino acids. The V and J ends lost 3 bases and 0 bases, in that order; junction bases with no gene match: 11. Germline V gives CDR1 MGHRA, CDR2 YSYEKL. This chain's CDR3 is CASSQGTGYAYMNTEAFF. CDR3 coding DNA: TGCGCCAGCAGCCAGGGGACAGGGTACGCCTACATGAACACTGAAGCTTTCTTT.

The chain employs TRBV5-8 and TRBJ2-5; TRBD1 aligns across 7 bases. Per the germline V gene, CDR1 is SGHTS and CDR2 is YDEGEE. There are 13 residues in the CDR3. After removal of 4 bases from V and 5 bases from J, the junction contained 5 bases not matched to a gene. The CDR3, as DNA: TGTGCCAGCAGCGTGGACAGGTGGGAGACCCAGTACTTC. Translating gives CASSVDRWETQYF.

V and J are TRBV30 and TRBJ1-2; D not certain. CDR3 length: 13 amino acids. Germline loops: CDR1 GTSNPN, CDR2 SVGIG (reference sequence). V lost 0 bases, J lost 8 bases, and 13 bases lay in between. Here the CDR3 DNA reads TGTGCCTGGAGTGTAGGGTCCTTAGCGGGCTACACCTTC. This encodes CAWSVGSLAGYTF.